This TCR beta chain was sequenced in a study of glioma-infiltrating T cells. General study findings and limits: CDR3 overlap between tissue and blood was very small.

Amplification of TCR alpha and beta CDR3 regions from RNA used iRepertoire nested multiplex PCR. In TCRdb, the multiplex PCR reads were re-called with MiXCR into one record per CDR3 protein. Here the sample spans 170,000 or so distinct CDR3 sequences, more than 35% being singletons. As concerns this clonotype: What it binds is not known.

The CDR3 extends over 15 amino acids. The ends lost 3 bases at V and 3 bases at J; junction bases unmatched: 4. Specimen: glioma tissue, nonneoplastic brain tissue, or PBMCs (not recorded which). This chain joins TRBV12-3 or TRBV12-4 and TRBJ2-3, with 9 positions matching TRBD1. The sequence derives from a human donor with low-grade glioma or glioblastoma, undergoing nonglioma brain surgery, or in good health (not recorded which). The CDR3 loop reads CASSLGTGNTDTQYF. The CDR3 coding sequence is TGTGCCAGCAGTTTGGGGACAGGGAATACAGATACGCAGTATTTT.